One T cell receptor beta chain is described in this entry. Germline CDR1 is SNHLY and CDR2 is FYNNEI. Trimming took 3 bases from V and 3 from J; bases not matched to a gene: 5. CDR3 length equals 15 residues. As handled by the study authors: Reference gene primer amplification in the assay estimated nucleated cell counts. TCRdb's copy holds only in-frame clones and misses some; the assay was immunoSEQ multiplex PCR. From that table come the V and J calls and clone size; the DNA was used to work out D and trimming. Among 270,000 or so clones listed, 85% to 90% were seen once. The data are from a study of blood T cell repertoires in COVID-19. Study-level background: There were acute and convalescent COVID-19 samples, and they came from the United States, Italy and Spain. Sample material is recorded as cDNA or gDNA derived from T cells, B-cell-depleted T cells, or PBMCs.

The rearrangement joins TRBV2 to TRBJ2-7; 10 bases map to TRBD1. The sequence derives from a man aged 40-49 years with acute or convalescent COVID-19. The sequenced sample was peripheral blood. DNA for the CDR3: TGTGCCAGCAGTGAGCGACAGGGGGCCGACTACGAGCAGTACTTC. Encoded protein: CASSERQGADYEQYF.